The 26 T cell receptor beta chains reported below all come from one sample, sequenced in a study of blood T cell repertoires in COVID-19. Data came from immunoSEQ multiplex PCR; TCRdb stores just in-frame clones and leaves some out. The sample shows under 95,000 clones, around four fifths of them seen only once. Sequencing used peripheral blood. These receptors were collected from a woman between 65 and 79 years old with acute or convalescent COVID-19.

This chain links TRBV6-6 with TRBJ2-1; TRBD1 aligns across 9 bases. CDR1 is MNHNY, CDR2 SVGAGI, per germline (reference sequence). The CDR3 contains 15 residues. With V trimmed by 2 bases and J by 8 bases, 7 bases remained unmatched. The CDR3 DNA follows: TGTGCCAGCAGTTACGCGGACAGGGGTGCACATGAGCAGTTCTTC. It specifies CASSYADRGAHEQFF.

The chain recombines TRBV7-9 with TRBJ2-7, with 8 bases aligning to TRBD1. After removal of 5 bases from V and 5 bases from J, the junction contained 2 bases not matched to a gene. The CDR3 is made up of 12 amino acids. The germline V gene encodes CDR1 SEHNR and CDR2 FQNEAQ (reference sequence). CDR3 amino acids: CASSLTGDEQYF. For the CDR3, the DNA is TGTGCCAGCAGCCTGACAGGGGACGAGCAGTACTTC.

On this clone itself: Distinct nucleotide sequences in the sample also encode this CDR3. The chain carries TRBV9 and TRBJ1-2, with 8 bases aligning to TRBD1. Germline CDR1 and CDR2: SGDLS and YYNGEE. The CDR3 covers 15 residues. V was pared by 0 bases and J by 1 base, with 2 bases of the junction left unmatched. The CDR3 nucleotides read TGTGCCAGCAGCGTAGGACAGGGGTTTAACTATGGCTACACCTTC. Encoded protein: CASSVGQGFNYGYTF. Variable domain in full (rest from reference TRBV9 and TRBJ1-2): DSGVTQTPKHLITATGQRVTLRCSPRSGDLSVYWYQQSLDQGLQFLIQYYNGEERAKGNILERFSAQQFPDLHSELNLSSLELGDSALYFCASSVGQGFNYGYTFGSGTRLTVV.

This clone has only a few counts. This sequence joins TRBV7-8 and TRBJ1-1; the match to TRBD1 covers 8 bases. V shed 4 bases and J 5 bases; nucleotides not matched to a gene: 9. Germline values: CDR1 SGHVS, CDR2 FQNEAQ. This CDR3 comprises 15 residues. CDR3 DNA: TGTGCCAGCAGCTCCCAGGGGGCTGGGGGAACTGAAGCTTTCTTT. It is translated as CASSSQGAGGTEAFF.

This sequence joins TRBV2 and TRBJ2-7, with 8 bases fitting TRBD1. Per the germline V gene, CDR1 is SNHLY and CDR2 is FYNNEI. The V and J ends lost 10 bases and 5 bases, in that order; junction bases with no gene match: 22. This CDR3 has 17 amino acids. DNA of the CDR3: TGTGCCATCACCGGGTGGACAGGGACGGTTTCTCTGGACGAGCAGTACTTC. Its translation is CAITGWTGTVSLDEQYF.

V usage is TRBV7-8 and J usage is TRBJ1-2, with D perhaps TRBD1 (6 bases). The germline gives CDR1 SGHVS, CDR2 FQNEAQ. The CDR3 totals 16 residues. The V end lost 1 base, the J end lost 3 bases, and 15 bases lay between the germline ends. This CDR3 reads CASSLDAGGQYYGYTF. As DNA, the CDR3 is TGTGCCAGCAGCTTAGACGCCGGGGGGCAGTACTATGGCTACACCTTC.

The genes are TRBV15 and TRBJ2-3; D remains ambiguous. The V gene lost 5 bases and the J gene lost 0 bases, with 6 bases spanning the gap. The CDR3 totals 13 residues. CDR1 is LNHNV, CDR2 YYDKDF, per germline (reference sequence). The CDR3 DNA is TGTGCCACCAGCTCCCGTAGCACAGATACGCAGTATTTT. Residues: CATSSRSTDTQYF. Looking up the rest from reference TRBV15 and TRBJ2-3 gives the full variable domain: DAMVIQNPRYQVTQFGKPVTLSCSQTLNHNVMYWYQQKSSQAPKLLFHYYDKDFNNEADTPDNFQSRRPNTSFCFLDIRSPGLGDTAMYLCATSSRSTDTQYFGPGTRLTVL.

The V gene is TRBV30, the J gene TRBJ1-6; D is unclear. This CDR3 is built from 17 residues. Germline-derived CDR1 and CDR2 are GTSNPN and SVGIG (reference sequence). V was cut by 0 bases and J by 6 bases, with 18 bases left in between. The CDR3 bases are TGTGCCTGGAGTGTCCTTCCAGGAGGTTGGGGTAATTCACCCCTCCACTTT. Translation: CAWSVLPGGWGNSPLHF.

This clone occurred a few times. The chain joins TRBV19 to TRBJ1-1, with 8 positions matching TRBD1. Trimming cost V 6 bases and J 11 bases; bases outside gene matches: 8. Germline V lookup: CDR1 LNHDA, CDR2 SQIVND (reference sequence). The CDR3 sequence is 12 residues long. The CDR3 DNA reads as TGTGCCAGTAGCGAGCAGGGGGCGCCGGCTTTCTTT. It yields the protein CASSEQGAPAFF.

The chain recombines TRBV6-5 with TRBJ1-2, with a tentative D call TRBD1 (6 bases). Germline CDR1 and CDR2: MNHEY and SVGAGI. The length of the CDR3 is 13 residues. V was pared by 6 bases and J by 3 bases, with 11 bases between. CDR3 sequence (DNA): TGTGCCAGCAGGTCGGACAGCTACTATGGCTACACCTTC. Translated: CASRSDSYYGYTF.

The gene calls are TRBV7-9 and TRBJ1-2; D possibly corresponds to TRBD1 (5 bases). This CDR3 has 15 residues. V shed 8 bases and J shed 2 bases, with 18 bases lying between them. The germline V gene encodes CDR1 SEHNR and CDR2 FQNEAQ (reference sequence). In DNA, the CDR3 is TGTGCCAGCTACCGGGGCGGGGCTTACAACTATGGCTACACCTTC. Its translation is CASYRGGAYNYGYTF.

The V gene is TRBV7-9, the J gene TRBJ2-6, with TRBD1 as a possible D gene (7 bases). This CDR3 spans 18 amino acids. CDR1 is SEHNR, CDR2 FQNEAQ, per germline (reference sequence). The V end was cut by 5 bases, the J end by 0 bases, with 17 bases between. CDR3 sequence reads: CASSLYQGGFSGANVLTF. In DNA form, the CDR3 reads TGTGCCAGCAGCCTTTATCAGGGGGGATTCTCTGGGGCCAACGTCCTGACTTTC.

V and J are TRBV30 and TRBJ1-5; D is uncertain. With 2 bases removed from V and 4 bases from J, the gap between germline ends came to 15 bases. This CDR3 spans 15 amino acids. Germline assignment: CDR1 GTSNPN and CDR2 SVGIG (reference sequence). CDR3 DNA sequence: TGTGCCTGGAGTCCCGGGATTCGGAGGAATCAGCCCCAGCATTTT. Its translation is CAWSPGIRRNQPQHF.

The chain combines TRBV5-1 with TRBJ1-1; possibly TRBD1 for D (6 bases). V was shortened by 1 base and J by 6 bases, with 16 bases between the two germline ends. Looked up from germline, CDR1 is SGHRS and CDR2 is YFSETQ. This CDR3 has 15 amino acids. In DNA form, the CDR3 reads TGCGCCAGCAGCTTGTCCGGACGGACAGAGTCTGAAGCTTTCTTT. It codes for CASSLSGRTESEAFF.

The chain couples TRBV6-1 to TRBJ1-1; weak D call: TRBD1 (5 bases). Germline V gives CDR1 MNHNS, CDR2 SASEGT. V shed 2 bases and J shed 6 bases, with 13 bases lying between them. The CDR3 has 14 residues. DNA for the CDR3: TGTGCCAGCAGTGAATTTACACAGACAGCTGAAGCTTTCTTT. Residues: CASSEFTQTAEAFF.

In nucleotides, the CDR3 is TGTGCCAGCAGCGTAGATGCCAGGAACACTGAAGCTTTCTTT. This sequence encodes CASSVDARNTEAFF. The chain recombines TRBV9 with TRBJ1-1; D not certain. Looked up from germline, CDR1 is SGDLS and CDR2 is YYNGEE. Trimming removed 0 bases from V and 1 base from J, with 7 bases in between. The CDR3 runs to 14 residues.

The chain recombines TRBV7-2 with TRBJ2-1; 10 nucleotides match TRBD1. Trimming removed 5 bases from V and 6 bases from J; junction bases left unmatched: 13. CDR1 and CDR2 from the germline V gene are SGHTA and FQGNSA. The CDR3 runs 17 residues. The CDR3 is CASSRLSGTGVGNEQFF. CDR3 bases: TGTGCCAGCAGCAGGTTATCGGGGACAGGGGTCGGCAATGAGCAGTTCTTC.

This clone was counted only a few times. The rearrangement links TRBV10-3 to TRBJ1-1; TRBD1 matches 7 bases. This CDR3 region has 11 residues. From germline, CDR1 is ENHRY and CDR2 SYGVKD. The junction had 2 bases not matched to a gene; V was cut back by 2 bases and J by 11 bases. The CDR3 protein is CAISEDREAFF. The CDR3 DNA reads as TGTGCCATCAGTGAGGACAGGGAGGCTTTCTTT.

The chain uses TRBV5-1 and TRBJ2-1; D possibly corresponds to TRBD2 (7 bases). Per the germline V gene, CDR1 is SGHRS and CDR2 is YFSETQ. This CDR3 has 14 amino acids. Trimming took 0 bases from V and 6 from J, leaving 10 bases between them. The CDR3: CASSLVGGLNEQFF. As DNA, the CDR3 is TGCGCCAGCAGCTTGGTGGGGGGGCTCAATGAGCAGTTCTTC.

The chain is built from TRBV5-5 and TRBJ2-7; D gene unclear. V was pared by 0 bases and J by 0 bases, with 10 bases between. Germline assignment: CDR1 SGHKS and CDR2 YYEKEE (reference sequence). This CDR3 comprises 15 residues. The CDR3 is CASSLGEKSSYEQYF. Here the CDR3 DNA reads TGTGCCAGCAGCTTGGGAGAGAAGAGCTCCTACGAGCAGTACTTC.

This sequence joins TRBV27 and TRBJ2-5; 7 bases align to TRBD1. Germline V CDR1 and CDR2: MNHEY, SMNVEV (reference sequence). The CDR3 length is 16 residues. V was pared by 6 bases and J by 1 base, with 11 bases of the junction left unmatched. CDR3 nucleotides: TGTGCCAGCAGCACCCCCACAGGGGCCCTCCAAGAGACCCAGTACTTC. As protein: CASSTPTGALQETQYF.

This clone has more than one count but fewer than ten. The chain employs TRBV3-1 (or the pseudogene TRBV3-2) and TRBJ1-1; no definite D call. This CDR3 contains 15 residues. The V end was cut by 2 bases, the J end by 4 bases, with 14 bases between. In germline, CDR1 is LGHDT, CDR2 YNNKEL (reference sequence). The CDR3 nucleotides read TGTGCCAGCAGCCAAAGCGGCGGTTGGGTCACTGAAGCTTTCTTT. Its protein product is CASSQSGGWVTEAFF.

The V call is TRBV28, the J call TRBJ1-1; D may be TRBD1 (6 bases). There are 14 residues in the CDR3. Deletions cut 9 bases from V and 6 bases from J, with 20 bases between. Per germline, CDR1 MDHEN and CDR2 SYDVKM. The CDR3: CASPPEGGEPEAFF. For the CDR3, the DNA is TGTGCCAGTCCTCCTGAAGGGGGTGAACCTGAAGCTTTCTTT. Full variable domain (rest looked up from reference TRBV28 and TRBJ1-1): DVKVTQSSRYLVKRTGEKVFLECVQDMDHENMFWYRQDPGLGLRLIYFSYDVKMKEKGDIPEGYSVSREKKERFSLILESASTNQTSMYLCASPPEGGEPEAFFGQGTRLTVV.

The chain is built from TRBV5-6 and TRBJ2-3; 7 bases line up with TRBD1. V dropped 4 bases and J dropped 10; count of bases not matched to a gene: 15. The germline V gene encodes CDR1 SGHDT and CDR2 YYEEEE. The CDR3 has 15 amino acids. CDR3 residues: CASSTVDGQDGAQYF. DNA for the CDR3: TGTGCCAGCAGCACCGTGGATGGACAGGACGGAGCGCAGTATTTT.

The chain carries TRBV28 and TRBJ1-4; D gene uncertain. CDR3 length equals 16 residues. V was shortened by 5 bases and J by 0 bases, with 13 bases between the two germline ends. CDR1 MDHEN and CDR2 SYDVKM come from the germline V gene. CDR3 DNA: TGTGCCAGCAGTAACCCCTTTGGCACAACTAATGAAAAACTGTTTTTT. Translated: CASSNPFGTTNEKLFF.

This clone was observed once. The chain uses TRBV5-1 and TRBJ1-2; TRBD1 aligns across 10 bases. Germline-derived CDR1 and CDR2 are SGHRS and YFSETQ. CDR3 length equals 15 residues. Trimming cost V 3 bases and J 1 base; bases outside gene matches: 3. CDR3 protein: CASSSGTGVNYGYTF. The CDR3 DNA reads TGCGCCAGCAGCTCCGGGACAGGGGTTAACTATGGCTACACCTTC.